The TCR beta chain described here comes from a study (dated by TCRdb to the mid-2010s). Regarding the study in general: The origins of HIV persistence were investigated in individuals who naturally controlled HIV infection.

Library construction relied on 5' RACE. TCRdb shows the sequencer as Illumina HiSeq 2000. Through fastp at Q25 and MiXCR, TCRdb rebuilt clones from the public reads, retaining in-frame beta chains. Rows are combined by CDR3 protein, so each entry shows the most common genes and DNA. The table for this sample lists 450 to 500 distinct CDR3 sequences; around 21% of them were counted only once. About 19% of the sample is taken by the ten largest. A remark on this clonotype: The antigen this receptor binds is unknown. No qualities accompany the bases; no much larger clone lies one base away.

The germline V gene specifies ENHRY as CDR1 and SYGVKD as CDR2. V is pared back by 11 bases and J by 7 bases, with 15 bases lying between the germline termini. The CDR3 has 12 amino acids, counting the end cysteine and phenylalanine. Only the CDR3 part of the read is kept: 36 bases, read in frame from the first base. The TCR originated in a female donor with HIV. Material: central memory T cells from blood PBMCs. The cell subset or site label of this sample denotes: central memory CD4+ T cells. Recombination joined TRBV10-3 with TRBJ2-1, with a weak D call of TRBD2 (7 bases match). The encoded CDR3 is CASGAGANEQFF. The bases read TGTGCCTCCGGCGCGGGGGCAAATGAGCAGTTCTTC.